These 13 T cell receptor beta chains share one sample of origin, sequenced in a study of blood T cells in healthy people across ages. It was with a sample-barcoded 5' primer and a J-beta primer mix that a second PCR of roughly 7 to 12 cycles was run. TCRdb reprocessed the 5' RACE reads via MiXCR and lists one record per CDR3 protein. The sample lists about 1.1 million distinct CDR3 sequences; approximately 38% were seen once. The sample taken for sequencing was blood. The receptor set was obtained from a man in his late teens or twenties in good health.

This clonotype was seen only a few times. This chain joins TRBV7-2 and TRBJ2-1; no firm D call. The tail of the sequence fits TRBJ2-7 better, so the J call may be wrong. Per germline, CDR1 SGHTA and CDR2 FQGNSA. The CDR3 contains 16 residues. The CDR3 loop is CASSLGPDSSYNEQYF. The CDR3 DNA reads TGTGCCAGCAGCTTAGGTCCGGATAGCTCCTACAATGAGCAGTACTTC.

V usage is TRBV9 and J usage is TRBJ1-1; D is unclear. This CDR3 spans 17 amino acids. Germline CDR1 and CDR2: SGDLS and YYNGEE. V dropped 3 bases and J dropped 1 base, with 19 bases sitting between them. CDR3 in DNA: TGTGCCAGCAGCGCCTCGTTGGGTCTGGGAGGGAACACTGAAGCTTTCTTT. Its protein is CASSASLGLGGNTEAFF.

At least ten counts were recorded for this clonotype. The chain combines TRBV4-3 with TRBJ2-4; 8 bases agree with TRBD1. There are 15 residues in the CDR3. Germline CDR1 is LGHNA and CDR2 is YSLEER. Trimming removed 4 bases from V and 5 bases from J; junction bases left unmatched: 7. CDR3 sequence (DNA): TGCGCCAGCAGCCTTGACAGGGGTCGCCAAAACATTCAGTACTTC. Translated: CASSLDRGRQNIQYF.

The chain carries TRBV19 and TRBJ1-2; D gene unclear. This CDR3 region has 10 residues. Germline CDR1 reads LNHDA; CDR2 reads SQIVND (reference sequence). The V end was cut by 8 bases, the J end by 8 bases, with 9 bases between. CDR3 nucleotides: TGTGCCAGTCGGAGCAGGGGCTACACCTTC. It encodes CASRSRGYTF.

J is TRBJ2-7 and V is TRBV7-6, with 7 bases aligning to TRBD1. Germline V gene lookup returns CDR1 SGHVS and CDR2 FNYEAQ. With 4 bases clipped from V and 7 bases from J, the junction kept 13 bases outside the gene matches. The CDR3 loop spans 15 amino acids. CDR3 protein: CASSSEGQVYNEQYF. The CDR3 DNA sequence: TGTGCCAGCAGCTCAGAAGGACAGGTCTACAATGAGCAGTACTTC. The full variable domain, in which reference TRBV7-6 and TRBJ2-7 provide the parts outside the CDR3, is GAGVSQSPRYKVTKRGQDVALRCDPISGHVSLYWYRQALGQGPEFLTYFNYEAQQDKSGLPNDRFSAERPEGSISTLTIQRTEQRDSAMYRCASSSEGQVYNEQYFGPGTRLTVT.

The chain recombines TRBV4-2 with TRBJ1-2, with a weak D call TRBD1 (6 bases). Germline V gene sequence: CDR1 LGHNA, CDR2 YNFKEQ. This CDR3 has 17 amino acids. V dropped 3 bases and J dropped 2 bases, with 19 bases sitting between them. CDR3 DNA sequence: TGTGCCAGCAGCCACGATACAGGGACCTCGCGGAACTATGGCTACACCTTC. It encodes CASSHDTGTSRNYGYTF.

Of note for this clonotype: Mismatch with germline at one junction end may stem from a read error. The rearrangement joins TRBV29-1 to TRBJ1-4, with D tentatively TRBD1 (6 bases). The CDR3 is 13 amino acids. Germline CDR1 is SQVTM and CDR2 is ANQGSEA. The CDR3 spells CSARRGANEKPFF. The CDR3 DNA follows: TGCAGCGCCCGGCGGGGGGCTAATGAAAAACCGTTTTTT.

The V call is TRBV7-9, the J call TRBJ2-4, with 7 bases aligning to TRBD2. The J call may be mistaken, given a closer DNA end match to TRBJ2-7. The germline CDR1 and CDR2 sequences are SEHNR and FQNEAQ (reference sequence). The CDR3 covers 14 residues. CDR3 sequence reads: CASSLRGDIYEQYF. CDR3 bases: TGTGCCAGCAGCTTACGGGGGGATATCTACGAGCAGTACTTC.

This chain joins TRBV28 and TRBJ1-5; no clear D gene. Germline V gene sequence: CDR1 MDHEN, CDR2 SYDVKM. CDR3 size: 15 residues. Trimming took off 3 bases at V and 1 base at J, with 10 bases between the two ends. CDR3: CASSLTIRSNQPQHF. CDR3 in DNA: TGTGCCAGCAGTTTGACTATAAGGAGCAATCAGCCCCAGCATTTT.

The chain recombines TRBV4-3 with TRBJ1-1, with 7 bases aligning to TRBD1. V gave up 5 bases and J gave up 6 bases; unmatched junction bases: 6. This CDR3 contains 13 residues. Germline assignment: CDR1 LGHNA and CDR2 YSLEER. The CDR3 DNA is TGCGCCAGCAGCAGACAGGGCGAAGCTGAAGCTTTCTTT. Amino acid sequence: CASSRQGEAEAFF.

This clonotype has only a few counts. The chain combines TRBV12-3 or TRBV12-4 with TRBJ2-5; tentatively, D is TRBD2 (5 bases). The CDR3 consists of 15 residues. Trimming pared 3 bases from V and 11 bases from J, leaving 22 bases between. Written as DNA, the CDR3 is TGTGCCAGCAGTTTGGGCGGGCTCACCTACAATGAGCAGTACTTC. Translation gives CASSLGGLTYNEQYF.

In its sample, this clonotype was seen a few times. The CDR3 loop is CASSWLLESEDTQYF. CDR3 DNA: TGCGCCAGCAGCTGGTTGCTCGAATCTGAAGATACGCAGTATTTT. V is TRBV5-1 and J is TRBJ2-3; no firm D call. There are 15 residues in the CDR3. The ends were cut back, 3 bases at V and 5 bases at J, with 16 bases in the middle. Per germline, CDR1 SGHRS and CDR2 YFSETQ.

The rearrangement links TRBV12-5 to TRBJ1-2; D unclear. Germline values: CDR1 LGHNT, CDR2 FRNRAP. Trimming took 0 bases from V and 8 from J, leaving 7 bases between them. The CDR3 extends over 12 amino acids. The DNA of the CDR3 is TGTGCTAGTGGTTTGGTTCTCGGGGGCTACACCTTC. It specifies CASGLVLGGYTF.